This T cell receptor beta chain was recovered during a study of cytomegalovirus exposure and HLA in healthy donors. PCR primers comprised 60 Vbeta and 13 Jbeta primers. Profiled with immunoSEQ multiplex PCR; TCRdb holds only in-frame clones, not every one. In the table there are about 180,000 clones, over 65% of which are singletons. Germline V lookup: CDR1 SGHRS, CDR2 YFSETQ. V was shortened by 1 base and J by 7 bases, with 18 bases between the two germline ends. The CDR3 runs to 16 residues. Study-level findings and limits: Diagnosis of cytomegalovirus status made by the classifier reportedly showed high specificity and sensitivity. Cytomegalovirus-associated TCR beta chains were listed, numbering 164. Near-uniform donor sequencing depth was presumed by presence/absence analyses. Later analysis demonstrated an association between a missense DCLRE1C variant and TCR beta V- and J-gene trimming.

Of note for this clone: The antigen is unknown.

The V gene is TRBV5-1, the J gene TRBJ2-1; the D gene is possibly TRBD2 (5 bases). The sequencing input was PBMCs. This receptor was taken from a man aged 55 to 70 in good health and CMV-seronegative. CDR3 sequence reads: CASSLNSIRGANEQFF. In DNA form, the CDR3 reads TGCGCCAGCAGCTTGAACTCCATCCGGGGAGCAAATGAGCAGTTCTTC.